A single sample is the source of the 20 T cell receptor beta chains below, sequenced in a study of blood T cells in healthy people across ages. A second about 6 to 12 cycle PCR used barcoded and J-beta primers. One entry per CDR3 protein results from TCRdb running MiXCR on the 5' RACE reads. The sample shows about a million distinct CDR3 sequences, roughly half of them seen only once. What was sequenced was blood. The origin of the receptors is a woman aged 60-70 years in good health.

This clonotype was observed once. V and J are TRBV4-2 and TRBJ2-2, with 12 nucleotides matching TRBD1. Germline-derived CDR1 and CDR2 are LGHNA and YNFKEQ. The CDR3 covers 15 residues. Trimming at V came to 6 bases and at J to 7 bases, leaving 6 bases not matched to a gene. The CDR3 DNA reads TGTGCCAGCAGTGTACGGGACAGGGGGCTCGGGGAGCTGTTTTTT. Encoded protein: CASSVRDRGLGELFF.

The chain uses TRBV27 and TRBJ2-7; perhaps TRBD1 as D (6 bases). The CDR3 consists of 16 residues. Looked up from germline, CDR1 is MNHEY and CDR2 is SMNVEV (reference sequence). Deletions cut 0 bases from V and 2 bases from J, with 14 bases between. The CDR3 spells CASSLSKTGQAYEQYF. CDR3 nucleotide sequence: TGTGCCAGCAGTTTATCGAAAACAGGGCAAGCCTACGAGCAGTACTTC.

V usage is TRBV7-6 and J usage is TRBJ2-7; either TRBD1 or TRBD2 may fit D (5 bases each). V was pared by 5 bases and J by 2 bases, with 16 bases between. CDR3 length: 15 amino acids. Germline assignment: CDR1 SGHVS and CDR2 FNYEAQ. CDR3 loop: CASSRTTGPPYEQYF. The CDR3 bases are TGTGCCAGCAGCAGGACGACGGGGCCCCCCTACGAGCAGTACTTC.

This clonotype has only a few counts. Written as DNA, the CDR3 is TGCAGTGCTAGAGATCTGTGGACAGGGGTTTCTAGAGAGACCCAGTACTTC. This codes for CSARDLWTGVSRETQYF. The chain links TRBV20-1 to TRBJ2-5; 9 positions agree with TRBD1. This CDR3 region has 17 residues. The germline CDR1 and CDR2 sequences are DFQATT and SNEGSKA (reference sequence). After removal of 0 bases from V and 4 bases from J, the junction contained 12 bases not matched to a gene.

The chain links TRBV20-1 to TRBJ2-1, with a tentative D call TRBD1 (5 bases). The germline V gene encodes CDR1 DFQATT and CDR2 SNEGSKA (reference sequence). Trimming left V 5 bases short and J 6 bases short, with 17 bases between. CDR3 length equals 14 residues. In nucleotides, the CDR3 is TGCAGTGCTGGTCGACCTGGGGCAGCCAATGAGCAGTTCTTC. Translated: CSAGRPGAANEQFF.

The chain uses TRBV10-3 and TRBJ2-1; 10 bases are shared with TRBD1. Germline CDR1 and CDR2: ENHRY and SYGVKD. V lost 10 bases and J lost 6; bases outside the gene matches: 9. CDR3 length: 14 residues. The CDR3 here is CATFRDRGVNEQFF. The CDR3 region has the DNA TGTGCCACTTTTCGGGACAGGGGAGTCAATGAGCAGTTCTTC.

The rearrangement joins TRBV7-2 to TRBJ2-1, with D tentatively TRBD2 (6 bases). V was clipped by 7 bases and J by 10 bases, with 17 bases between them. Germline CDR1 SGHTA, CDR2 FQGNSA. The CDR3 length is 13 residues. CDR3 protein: CASTKPVRDEQFF. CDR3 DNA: TGTGCCAGCACCAAACCCGTGCGGGACGAGCAGTTCTTC.

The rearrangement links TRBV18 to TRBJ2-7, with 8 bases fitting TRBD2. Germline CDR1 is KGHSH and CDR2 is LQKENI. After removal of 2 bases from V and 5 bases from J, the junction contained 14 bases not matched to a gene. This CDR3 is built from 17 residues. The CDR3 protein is CASSPLSVGSGAHEQYF. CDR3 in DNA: TGTGCCAGCTCACCATTGAGTGTTGGTAGCGGGGCGCACGAGCAGTACTTC.

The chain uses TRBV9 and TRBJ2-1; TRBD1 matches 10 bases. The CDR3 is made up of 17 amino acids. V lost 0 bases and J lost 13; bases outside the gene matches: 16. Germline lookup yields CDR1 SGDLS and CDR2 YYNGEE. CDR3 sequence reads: CASSVGGGQGSRETQFF. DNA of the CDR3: TGTGCCAGCAGCGTAGGGGGGGGACAGGGGAGTAGAGAGACCCAGTTCTTC.

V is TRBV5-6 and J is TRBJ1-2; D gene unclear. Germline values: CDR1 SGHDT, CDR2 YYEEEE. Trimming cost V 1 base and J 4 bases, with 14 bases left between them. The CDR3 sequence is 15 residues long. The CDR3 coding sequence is TGTGCCAGCAGCTTGTCCGCGGCATTCGGCTATGGCTACACCTTC. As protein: CASSLSAAFGYGYTF.

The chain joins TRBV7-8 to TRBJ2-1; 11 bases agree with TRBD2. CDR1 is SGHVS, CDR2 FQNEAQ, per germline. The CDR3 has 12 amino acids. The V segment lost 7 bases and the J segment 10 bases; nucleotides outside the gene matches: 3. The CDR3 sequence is CASNLAGGEQFF. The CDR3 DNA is TGTGCCAGCAACCTAGCGGGAGGCGAGCAGTTCTTC.

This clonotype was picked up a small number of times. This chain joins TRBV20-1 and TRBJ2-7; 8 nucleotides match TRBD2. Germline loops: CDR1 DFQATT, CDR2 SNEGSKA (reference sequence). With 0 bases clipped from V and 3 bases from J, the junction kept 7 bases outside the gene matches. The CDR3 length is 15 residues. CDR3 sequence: CSARDSGTSNYEQYF. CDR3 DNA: TGCAGTGCTAGAGATAGCGGGACGAGTAACTACGAGCAGTACTTC.

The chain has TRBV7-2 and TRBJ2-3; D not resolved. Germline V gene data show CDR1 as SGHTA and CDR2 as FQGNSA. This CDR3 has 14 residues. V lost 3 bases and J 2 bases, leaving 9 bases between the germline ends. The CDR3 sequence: CASSFSLHTDTQYF. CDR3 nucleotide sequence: TGTGCCAGCAGCTTTAGTCTACACACAGATACGCAGTATTTT.

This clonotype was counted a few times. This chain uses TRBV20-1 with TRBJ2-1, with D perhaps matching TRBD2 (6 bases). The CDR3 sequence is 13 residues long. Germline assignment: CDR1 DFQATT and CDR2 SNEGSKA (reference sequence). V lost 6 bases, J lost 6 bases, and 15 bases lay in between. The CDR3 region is CSARDSFLNEQFF. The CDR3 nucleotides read TGCAGTGCGAGGGACTCTTTTCTCAATGAGCAGTTCTTC.

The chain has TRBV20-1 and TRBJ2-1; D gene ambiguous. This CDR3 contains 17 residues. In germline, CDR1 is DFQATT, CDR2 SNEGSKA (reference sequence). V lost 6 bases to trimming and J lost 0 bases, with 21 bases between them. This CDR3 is CSARTPSPRSSYNEQFF. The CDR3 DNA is TGCAGTGCCCGAACACCATCTCCTAGGAGCTCCTACAATGAGCAGTTCTTC.

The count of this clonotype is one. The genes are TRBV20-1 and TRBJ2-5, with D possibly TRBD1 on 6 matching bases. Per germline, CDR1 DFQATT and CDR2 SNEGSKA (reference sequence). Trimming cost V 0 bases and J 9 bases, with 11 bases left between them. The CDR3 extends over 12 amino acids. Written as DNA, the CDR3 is TGCAGTGCTAGAGATCAGGGGCGGCCCCAGTACTTC. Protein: CSARDQGRPQYF.

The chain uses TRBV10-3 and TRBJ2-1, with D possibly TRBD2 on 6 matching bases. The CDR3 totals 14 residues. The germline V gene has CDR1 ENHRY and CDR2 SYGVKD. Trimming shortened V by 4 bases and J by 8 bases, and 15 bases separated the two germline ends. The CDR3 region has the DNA TGTGCCATCAGTGTGGAGGGGCGTCGGGATGAGCAGTTCTTC. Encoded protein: CAISVEGRRDEQFF.

The CDR3 region has the DNA TGCAGTGCTAGAGATCGACAGGGCCCCACCACTACCGGGAGGGCCGTGGGGGAGGAGACCCAGTACTTC. Encoded protein: CSARDRQGPTTTGRAVGEETQYF. The chain combines TRBV20-1 with TRBJ2-5; weak D call: TRBD2 (8 bases). Per germline, CDR1 DFQATT and CDR2 SNEGSKA (reference sequence). The length of the CDR3 is 23 residues. V lost 0 bases and J 5 bases, leaving 40 bases between the germline ends.

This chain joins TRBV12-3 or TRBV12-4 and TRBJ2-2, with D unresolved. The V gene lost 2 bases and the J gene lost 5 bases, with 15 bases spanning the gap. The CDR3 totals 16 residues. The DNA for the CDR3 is TGTGCCAGCAGTTTAATTCCAGGCCCAGCTACCGGGGAGCTGTTTTTT. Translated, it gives CASSLIPGPATGELFF.

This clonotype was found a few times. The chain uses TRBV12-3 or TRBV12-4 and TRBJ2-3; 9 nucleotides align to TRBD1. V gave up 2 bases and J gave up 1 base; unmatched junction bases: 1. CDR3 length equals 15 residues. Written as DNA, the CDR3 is TGTGCCAGCAGTTTAAGACAGGGGGGCACAGATACGCAGTATTTT. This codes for CASSLRQGGTDTQYF.